This TCR beta chain was profiled in a study of T-cell memory formation after mild COVID-19. The study's findings and limits: Pre-infection memory held some responding clones, suggesting pre-existing cross-reactive T cells responded. Shrinking CD4+ clones were chiefly CM and EM; CD8+ ones were chiefly EMRA.

This clonotype was picked up many times. Its antigen remains unknown. The germline V and J ends were trimmed by 0 bases and 0 bases, with 7 bases remaining between them. The CDR3 contains 15 residues. CDR1 is SGHDT, CDR2 YYEEEE, per germline. TCRdb analysed the 5' RACE reads with MiXCR anew, one entry per CDR3 protein. Counted here are 250,000 to 350,000 distinct CDR3 sequences, 14% occurring once; the ten biggest clones make up roughly 21%. Sample: PBMCs or a T cell subset sorted from them (not recorded which). This receptor was taken from a man younger than 35 who had mild COVID-19 (a few samples of this study predate the infection). Cell type and time point are not known. This sequence joins TRBV5-6 and TRBJ2-1; D remains ambiguous. The CDR3, as DNA: TGTGCCAGCAGCTTGGTCAGCAGCTCCTACAATGAGCAGTTCTTC. This translates into CASSLVSSSYNEQFF. Drawing the rest from reference TRBV5-6 and TRBJ2-1, the complete variable domain is DAGVTQSPTHLIKTRGQQVTLRCSPKSGHDTVSWYQQALGQGPQFIFQYYEEEERQRGNFPDRFSGHQFPNYSSELNVNALLLGDSALYLCASSLVSSSYNEQFFGPGTRLTVL.